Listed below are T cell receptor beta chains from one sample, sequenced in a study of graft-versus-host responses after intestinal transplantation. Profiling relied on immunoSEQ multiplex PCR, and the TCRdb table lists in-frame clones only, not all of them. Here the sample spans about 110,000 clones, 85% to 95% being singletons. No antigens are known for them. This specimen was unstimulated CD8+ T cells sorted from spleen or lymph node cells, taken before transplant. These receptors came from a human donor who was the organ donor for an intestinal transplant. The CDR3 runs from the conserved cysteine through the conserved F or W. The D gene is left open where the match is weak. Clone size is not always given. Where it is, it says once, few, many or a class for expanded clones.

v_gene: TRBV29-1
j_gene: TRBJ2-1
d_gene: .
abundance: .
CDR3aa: CSVLGQKSYNEQFF
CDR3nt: TGCAGCGTCCTGGGCCAGAAGTCCTACAATGAGCAGTTCTTC

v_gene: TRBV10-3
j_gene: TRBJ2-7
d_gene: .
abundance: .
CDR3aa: CAISENEGKTTTYEQYF
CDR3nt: TGTGCCATCAGTGAGAACGAGGGGAAGACAACTACCTACGAGCAGTACTTC

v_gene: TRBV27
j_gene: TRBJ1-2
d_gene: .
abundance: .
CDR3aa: CASSLEGGAGYTF
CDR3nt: TGTGCCAGCAGTTTGGAGGGGGGAGCCGGCTACACCTTC

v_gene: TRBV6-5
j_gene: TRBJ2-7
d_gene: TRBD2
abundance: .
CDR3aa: CASSPWGSGGFEQYF
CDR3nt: TGTGCCAGCAGCCCATGGGGTAGCGGGGGTTTTGAGCAGTACTTC

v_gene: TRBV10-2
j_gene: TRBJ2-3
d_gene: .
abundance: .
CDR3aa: CASSELDIWEYF
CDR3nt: TGCGCCAGCAGTGAGCTGGACATTTGGGAGTATTTT

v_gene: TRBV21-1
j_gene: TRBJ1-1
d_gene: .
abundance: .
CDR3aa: CASSKEGETEAFF
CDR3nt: TGTGCCAGCAGCAAAGAGGGGGAAACTGAAGCTTTCTTT

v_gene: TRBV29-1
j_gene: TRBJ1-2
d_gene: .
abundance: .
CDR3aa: CSDRAESYGYTF
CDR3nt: TGCAGCGATCGGGCGGAGTCCTATGGCTACACCTTC

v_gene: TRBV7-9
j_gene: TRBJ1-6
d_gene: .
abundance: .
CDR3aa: CASSLGLALGPNSPLHF
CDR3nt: TGTGCCAGCAGCTTAGGGCTCGCCCTGGGCCCTAATTCACCCCTCCACTTT

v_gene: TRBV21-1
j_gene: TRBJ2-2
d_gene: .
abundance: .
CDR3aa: CASSKVGQGSTGELFF
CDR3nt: .

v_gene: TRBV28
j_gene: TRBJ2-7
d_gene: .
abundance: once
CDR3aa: CASSLGLTYEQYF
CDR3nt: TGTGCCAGCAGTTTAGGGCTAACCTACGAGCAGTACTTC

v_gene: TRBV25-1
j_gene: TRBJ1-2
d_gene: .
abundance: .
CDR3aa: CASRRGGDGYTF
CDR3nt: TGTGCCAGCAGACGAGGGGGGGATGGCTACACCTTC

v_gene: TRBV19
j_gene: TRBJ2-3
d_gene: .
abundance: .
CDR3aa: CASSMGTRSTDTQYF
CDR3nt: TGTGCCAGTAGTATGGGGACCCGGTCCACAGATACGCAGTATTTT

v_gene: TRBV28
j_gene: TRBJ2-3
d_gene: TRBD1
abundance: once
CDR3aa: CASRTGMDTQYF
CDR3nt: TGTGCCAGCAGGACAGGGATGGATACGCAGTATTTT

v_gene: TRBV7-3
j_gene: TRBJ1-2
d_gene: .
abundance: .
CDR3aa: CASSFRNGYGYTF
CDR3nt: TGTGCCAGCAGCTTCAGAAATGGCTATGGCTACACCTTC

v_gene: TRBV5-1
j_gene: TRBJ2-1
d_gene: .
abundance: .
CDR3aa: CASSPTHDNEQFF
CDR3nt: TGCGCCAGCAGCCCAACTCACGATAATGAGCAGTTCTTC

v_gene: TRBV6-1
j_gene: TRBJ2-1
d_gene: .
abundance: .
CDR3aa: CASSFGNEQFF
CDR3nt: TGTGCCAGCAGTTTCGGGAATGAGCAGTTCTTC

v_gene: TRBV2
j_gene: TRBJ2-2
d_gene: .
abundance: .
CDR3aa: CASMRGAGELFF
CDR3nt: TGTGCCAGCATGAGGGGGGCAGGGGAGCTGTTTTTT

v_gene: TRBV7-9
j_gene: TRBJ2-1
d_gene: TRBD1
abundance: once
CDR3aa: CASSFVDRPYNEQFF
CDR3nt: TGTGCCAGCAGCTTTGTGGACAGGCCTTACAATGAGCAGTTCTTC

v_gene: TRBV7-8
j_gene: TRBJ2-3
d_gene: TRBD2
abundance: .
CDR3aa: CASSSPGRTLAGRDTQYF
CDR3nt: TGTGCCAGCAGCTCCCCGGGCCGCACACTAGCGGGCAGGGATACGCAGTATTTT

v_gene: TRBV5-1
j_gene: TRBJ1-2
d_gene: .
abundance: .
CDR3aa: CASSSGYGYTF
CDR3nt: TGCGCCAGCAGCTCAGGTTATGGCTACACCTTC

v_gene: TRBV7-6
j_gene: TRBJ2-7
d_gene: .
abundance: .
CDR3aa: CASSLRSSDYEQYF
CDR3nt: TGTGCCAGCAGCTTAAGGTCTAGCGACTACGAGCAGTACTTC

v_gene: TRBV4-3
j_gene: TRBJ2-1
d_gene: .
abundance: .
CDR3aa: CASSQDSPYNEQFF
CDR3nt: TGCGCCAGCAGCCAAGATTCCCCCTACAATGAGCAGTTCTTC

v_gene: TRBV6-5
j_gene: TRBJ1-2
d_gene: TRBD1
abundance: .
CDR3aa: CASSSDRDYGYTF
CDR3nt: TGTGCCAGCAGTTCCGACAGGGACTATGGCTACACCTTC

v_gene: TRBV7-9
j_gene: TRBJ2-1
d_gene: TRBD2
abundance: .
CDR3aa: CASSTQREGHNEQFF
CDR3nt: TGTGCCAGCAGCACCCAGCGGGAGGGACACAATGAGCAGTTCTTC

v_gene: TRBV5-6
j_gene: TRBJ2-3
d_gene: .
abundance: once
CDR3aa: CASSLGADTQYF
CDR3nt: TGTGCCAGCAGCTTAGGTGCAGATACGCAGTATTTT

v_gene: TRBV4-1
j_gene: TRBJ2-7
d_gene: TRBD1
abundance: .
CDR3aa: CASSQAGTGVAEQYF
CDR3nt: TGCGCCAGCAGCCAAGCCGGGACAGGGGTCGCCGAGCAGTACTTC

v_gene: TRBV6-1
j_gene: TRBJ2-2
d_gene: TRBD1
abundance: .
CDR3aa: CACSGQYTGELFF
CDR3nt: TGTGCCTGTTCGGGACAGTACACCGGGGAGCTGTTTTTT

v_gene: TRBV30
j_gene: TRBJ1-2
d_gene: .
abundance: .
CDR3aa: CAAGVQADVWDYGYTF
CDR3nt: TGTGCCGCGGGGGTGCAGGCCGATGTTTGGGACTATGGCTACACCTTC

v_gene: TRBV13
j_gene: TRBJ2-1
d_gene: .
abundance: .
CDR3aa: CASSLGLGAWLYNEQFF
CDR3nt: TGTGCCAGCAGCTTAGGCTTGGGGGCCTGGTTGTACAATGAGCAGTTCTTC

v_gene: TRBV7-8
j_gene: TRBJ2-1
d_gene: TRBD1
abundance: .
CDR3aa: CASTGTDNEQFF
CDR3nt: TGTGCCAGCACGGGGACAGACAATGAGCAGTTCTTC

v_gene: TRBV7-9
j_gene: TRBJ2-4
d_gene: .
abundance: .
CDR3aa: CASSAVVEGENIQYF
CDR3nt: TGTGCCAGCAGCGCCGTCGTGGAGGGTGAGAACATTCAGTACTTC

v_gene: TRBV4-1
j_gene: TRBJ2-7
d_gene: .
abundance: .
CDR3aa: CASSQGDTYEQYF
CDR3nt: TGCGCCAGCAGCCAAGGGGACACCTACGAGCAGTACTTC

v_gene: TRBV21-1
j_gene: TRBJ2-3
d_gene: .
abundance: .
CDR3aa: CASSKPTQSDRTCGTDTQYF
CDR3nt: TGTGCCAGCAGCAAGCCCACCCAGTCCGACAGGACCTGTGGCACAGATACGCAGTATTTT

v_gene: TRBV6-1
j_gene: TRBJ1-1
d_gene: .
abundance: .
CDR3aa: CASHYGAMNTEAFF
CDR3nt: TGTGCCAGCCATTACGGGGCGATGAACACTGAAGCTTTCTTT

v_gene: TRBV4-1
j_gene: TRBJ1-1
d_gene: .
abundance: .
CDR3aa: CASSQPLKGRDTEAFF
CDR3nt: TGCGCCAGCAGCCAACCCTTAAAGGGGAGAGACACTGAAGCTTTCTTT

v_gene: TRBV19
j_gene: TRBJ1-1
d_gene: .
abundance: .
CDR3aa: CASSYGNTEAFF
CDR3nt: TGTGCCAGTAGTTACGGGAACACTGAAGCTTTCTTT

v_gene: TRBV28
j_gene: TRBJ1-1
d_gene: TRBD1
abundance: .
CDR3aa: CASSLTGDEAFF
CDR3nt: TGTGCCAGCAGCTTGACAGGGGATGAAGCTTTCTTT

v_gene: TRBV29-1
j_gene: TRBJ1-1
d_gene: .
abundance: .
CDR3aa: CSVDPGDTEAFF
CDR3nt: TGCAGCGTGGACCCGGGGGACACTGAAGCTTTCTTT

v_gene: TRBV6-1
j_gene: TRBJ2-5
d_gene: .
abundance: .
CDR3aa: CASIEGIASQETQYF
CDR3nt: TGTGCCAGCATCGAAGGGATAGCAAGCCAAGAGACCCAGTACTTC

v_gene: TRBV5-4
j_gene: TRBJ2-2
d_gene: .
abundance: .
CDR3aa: CASPPRGTGELFF
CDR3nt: TGTGCCAGCCCTCCCCGGGGCACCGGGGAGCTGTTTTTT

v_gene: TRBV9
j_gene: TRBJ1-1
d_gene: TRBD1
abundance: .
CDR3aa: CASSLGQTGGLTEAFF
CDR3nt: TGTGCCAGCAGCCTAGGACAGACAGGGGGCCTCACTGAAGCTTTCTTT

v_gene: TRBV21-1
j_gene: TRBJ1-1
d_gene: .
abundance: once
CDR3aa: CASSKDKEMNTEAFF
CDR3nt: TGTGCCAGCAGCAAAGACAAGGAGATGAACACTGAAGCTTTCTTT

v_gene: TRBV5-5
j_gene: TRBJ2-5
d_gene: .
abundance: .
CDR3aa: CASSLGWGGQETQYF
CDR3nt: TGTGCCAGCAGCTTGGGGTGGGGCGGCCAAGAGACCCAGTACTTC

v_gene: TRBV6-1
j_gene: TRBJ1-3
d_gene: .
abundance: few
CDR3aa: CASSDLLGHSGNTIYF
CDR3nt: TGTGCCAGCAGTGATTTGTTGGGGCACTCTGGAAACACCATATATTTT

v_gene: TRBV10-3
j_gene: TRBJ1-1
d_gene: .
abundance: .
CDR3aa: CAISESMSGPYTEAFF
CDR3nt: TGTGCCATCAGTGAGTCGATGTCCGGACCGTACACTGAAGCTTTCTTT

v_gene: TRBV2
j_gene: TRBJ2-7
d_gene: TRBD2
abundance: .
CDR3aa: CASSATTGLAGVRGYEQYF
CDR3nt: TGTGCCAGCAGTGCAACTACGGGACTAGCGGGTGTAAGGGGATACGAGCAGTACTTC

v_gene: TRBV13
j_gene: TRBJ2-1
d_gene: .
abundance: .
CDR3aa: CASSSAFSGQGGYNEQFF
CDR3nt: TGTGCCAGCAGCTCGGCCTTTAGCGGCCAAGGGGGGTACAATGAGCAGTTCTTC

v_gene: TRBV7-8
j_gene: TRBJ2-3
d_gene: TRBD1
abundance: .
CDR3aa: CASSLATGQDTQYF
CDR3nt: TGTGCCAGCAGCCTCGCGACAGGGCAAGATACGCAGTATTTT

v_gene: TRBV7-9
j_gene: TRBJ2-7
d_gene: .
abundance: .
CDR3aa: CASSHGHQEQYF
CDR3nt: TGTGCCAGCAGCCACGGTCATCAGGAGCAGTACTTC

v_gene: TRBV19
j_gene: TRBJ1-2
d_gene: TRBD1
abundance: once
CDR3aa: CATYGGTAELGYGYTF
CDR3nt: TGTGCCACCTACGGTGGGACAGCGGAACTAGGCTATGGCTACACCTTC

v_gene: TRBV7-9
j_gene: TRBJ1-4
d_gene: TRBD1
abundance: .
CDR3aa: CASSPRDRGLEKLFF
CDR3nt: TGTGCCAGCAGCCCTCGGGACAGGGGGCTTGAAAAACTGTTTTTT

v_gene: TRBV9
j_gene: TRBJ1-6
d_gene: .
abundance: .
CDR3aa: CASSSRDRYYNSPLHF
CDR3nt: TGTGCCAGCAGCTCACGCGACAGATACTATAATTCACCCCTCCACTTT

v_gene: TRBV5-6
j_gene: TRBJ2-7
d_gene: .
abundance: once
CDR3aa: CASSLATYEQYF
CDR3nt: TGTGCCAGCAGCTTGGCTACCTACGAGCAGTACTTC

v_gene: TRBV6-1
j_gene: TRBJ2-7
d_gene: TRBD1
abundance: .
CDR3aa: CASSIGTGVPYEQYF
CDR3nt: TGTGCCAGCAGTATCGGGACAGGGGTTCCCTACGAGCAGTACTTC

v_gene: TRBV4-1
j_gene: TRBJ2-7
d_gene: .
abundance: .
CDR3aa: CASSTETGSYEQYF
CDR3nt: TGCGCCAGCAGCACCGAGACGGGATCCTACGAGCAGTACTTC

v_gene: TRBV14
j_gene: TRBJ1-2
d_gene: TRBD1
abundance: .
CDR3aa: CASSADRRSGYTF
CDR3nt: TGTGCCAGCAGCGCGGACAGGAGGTCTGGCTACACCTTC

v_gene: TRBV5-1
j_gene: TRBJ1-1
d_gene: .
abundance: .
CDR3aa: CASRSGEATEAFF
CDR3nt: TGCGCCAGTCGGTCGGGAGAAGCCACTGAAGCTTTCTTT

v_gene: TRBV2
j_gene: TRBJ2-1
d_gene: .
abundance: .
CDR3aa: CASIRVAGLYNEQFF
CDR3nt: TGTGCCAGCATTAGGGTCGCAGGCCTTTACAATGAGCAGTTCTTC